Listed below are T cell receptor beta chains from one sample, sequenced in a study of metastatic and nonmetastatic thyroid tumors. TCRdb reanalyzed the PCR reads with MiXCR. The sample records tens of thousands of clones, about 12% being singletons. The sample was blood. These receptors came from a male donor with papillary thyroid cancer or a benign thyroid nodule (not recorded which). Some clones in this sample may be carry-over from other donors' samples. Each CDR3 is given with its conserved first and last residue. The order of the fields is V gene, D gene, CDR3 length, clone size, J gene, CDR3 protein, CDR3 DNA. A D gene is named only where the DNA matches it firmly. Not every row has a clone size; where given, it reads once, few, many or a size class.

v_call: TRBV12-3/TRBV12-4
d_call: .
cdr3_length: 13
clone_size: .
j_call: TRBJ1-1
cdr3_aa: CASSLQCITEAFF
cdr3_nt: TGTGCCAGCAGCCTACAGTGTATCACTGAAGCTTTCTTT

v_call: TRBV30
d_call: TRBD1
cdr3_length: 13
clone_size: many
j_call: TRBJ2-2
cdr3_aa: CAWRTGDGGELFF
cdr3_nt: TGTGCCTGGAGGACAGGGGATGGCGGGGAGCTGTTTTTT

v_call: TRBV6-2/TRBV6-3
d_call: .
cdr3_length: 16
clone_size: many
j_call: TRBJ2-1
cdr3_aa: CASSPPPGGVMNEQFF
cdr3_nt: TGTGCCAGCAGTCCACCCCCGGGTGGGGTTATGAATGAGCAGTTCTTC

v_call: TRBV5-4
d_call: .
cdr3_length: 13
clone_size: many
j_call: TRBJ1-2
cdr3_aa: CASSLRREYGYTF
cdr3_nt: TGTGCCAGCAGCTTGCGGAGGGAATATGGCTACACCTTC

v_call: TRBV25-1
d_call: .
cdr3_length: 19
clone_size: few
j_call: TRBJ2-7
cdr3_aa: CASSSWNRTVTTKTYEQYF
cdr3_nt: TGTGCCAGCAGTTCCTGGAATCGGACAGTGACCACAAAGACCTACGAGCAATACTTC

v_call: TRBV7-3
d_call: .
cdr3_length: 11
clone_size: many
j_call: TRBJ1-2
cdr3_aa: CASPGNYGYTF
cdr3_nt: TGTGCCAGCCCAGGAAACTATGGCTACACCTTC

v_call: TRBV9
d_call: .
cdr3_length: 16
clone_size: few
j_call: TRBJ2-1
cdr3_aa: CASSEHTGHLNNEQFF
cdr3_nt: TGTGCCAGCAGTGAACATACGGGACACCTCAACAATGAGCAGTTCTTC

v_call: TRBV30
d_call: .
cdr3_length: 15
clone_size: .
j_call: TRBJ2-2
cdr3_aa: CAWSAGTQNTGELFF
cdr3_nt: TGTGCCTGGAGTGCCGGGACACAAAACACCGGGGAGCTGTTTTTT

v_call: TRBV7-8
d_call: TRBD2
cdr3_length: 15
clone_size: many
j_call: TRBJ2-7
cdr3_aa: CASSFRLADPYEQYF
cdr3_nt: TGTGCCAGCAGCTTTCGACTAGCGGATCCCTACGAGCAGTACTTC

v_call: TRBV5-1
d_call: TRBD1
cdr3_length: 14
clone_size: many
j_call: TRBJ1-1
cdr3_aa: CASSLGQGLPEAFF
cdr3_nt: TGCGCCAGCAGCCTGGGACAGGGGTTGCCTGAAGCTTTCTTT

v_call: TRBV4-1
d_call: TRBD1
cdr3_length: 14
clone_size: .
j_call: TRBJ1-2
cdr3_aa: CASSHDRVEEGYTF
cdr3_nt: TGCGCCAGCAGCCATGACAGGGTAGAGGAAGGCTACACCTTC

v_call: TRBV11-1
d_call: .
cdr3_length: 14
clone_size: many
j_call: TRBJ2-3
cdr3_aa: CASGRVSSTDTQYF
cdr3_nt: TGTGCCAGCGGCAGGGTCTCTAGCACAGATACGCAGTATTTT

v_call: TRBV20-1
d_call: TRBD2
cdr3_length: 15
clone_size: many
j_call: TRBJ2-2
cdr3_aa: CSALGTSGHTGELFF
cdr3_nt: TGCAGTGCTTTAGGGACTAGCGGACACACTGGGGAGCTGTTTTTT

v_call: TRBV7-6
d_call: .
cdr3_length: 12
clone_size: many
j_call: TRBJ2-1
cdr3_aa: CASTLGGNEQFF
cdr3_nt: TGTGCCAGCACCCTGGGGGGCAATGAGCAGTTCTTC